This T cell receptor beta chain was found in a study of beta chain features in type 1 diabetes. Each of the CD4+ naive, central memory, regulatory and stem cell-like memory populations was sorted via CD45RO/CCR7/CD25/CD127/CD95/CD27. Sorting produced populations that all topped 95% purity. Isolated RNA was reverse transcribed in full, so expressed TCRB transcripts were sequenced. Using immunoSEQ multiplex PCR, the repertoire was profiled, and TCRdb retains in-frame clones only, with some absent. The data contain 430,000 or so clones, around 10% of them seen just once; the ten biggest clones take up about 0.042%. Study-wide results and caveats: Junctions at VDJ sites from type 1 diabetes patients had fewer insertions and more deletions. Moderate yet significant TCRB CDR3 shortening was seen in Type 1 diabetes patients in all four CD4+ subsets.

In this sample, this clone turned up a few times. Its antigen is unidentified. V was cut by 0 bases and J by 5 bases, with 16 bases left in between. This CDR3 comprises 16 residues. Germline V lookup: CDR1 SGHDN, CDR2 FVKESK. The sample consisted of naive CD4+ T cells from blood. The chain joins TRBV14 to TRBJ1-2; the D gene is possibly TRBD1 (6 bases). The source is a woman between 18 and 30 years old in good health. The CDR3 sequence: CASSQENRGARYGYTF. The DNA of the CDR3 is TGTGCCAGCAGCCAAGAGAATCGGGGGGCCCGGTATGGCTACACCTTC.